The 30 T cell receptor beta chains listed next were all sequenced from one sample in a study of cytomegalovirus exposure and HLA in healthy donors. With 60 Vbeta and 13 Jbeta primers, the PCR was carried out. TCRdb's copy holds only in-frame clones and misses some; the assay was immunoSEQ multiplex PCR. The table lists about 90,000 clones, roughly 80% of them singletons, with approximately 3% in the top ten. Material: PBMCs. The receptors shown here come from a young man in good health and CMV-seronegative.

This clone was recorded a few times. This rearrangement joins TRBV7-3 to TRBJ2-1; 8 positions agree with TRBD1. This CDR3 comprises 15 residues. Germline values: CDR1 SGHTA, CDR2 FQGTGA. Germline trimming cut 3 bases from V and 1 base from J; bases unmatched to any gene: 2. CDR3 sequence (DNA): TGTGCCAGCAGCTTCACAGGGGGGTCCTACAATGAGCAGTTCTTC. This codes for CASSFTGGSYNEQFF.

V gene TRBV2 combines with J gene TRBJ2-7; 10 bases map to TRBD1. The CDR3 length is 14 residues. J was trimmed by 13 bases and V by 6 bases; bases with no gene match: 15. CDR1 is SNHLY, CDR2 FYNNEI, per germline. CDR3 bases: TGTGCCAGCAGGACGGGACAGGGGAACCTGATGCGCTACTTC. Protein sequence: CASRTGQGNLMRYF.

This clone was observed a few times. This chain uses TRBV4-3 with TRBJ2-7; 7 bases map to TRBD2. Germline V gives CDR1 LGHNA, CDR2 YSLEER. The CDR3 runs to 16 residues. V gave up 0 bases and J gave up 0 bases; unmatched junction bases: 5. CDR3 sequence: CASSQERGRGSYEQYF. CDR3 bases: TGCGCCAGCAGCCAAGAGCGGGGGAGGGGCTCCTACGAGCAGTACTTC.

The chain joins TRBV2 to TRBJ2-1, with D unclear. The CDR3 loop spans 13 amino acids. V lost 8 bases and J 0 bases, leaving 8 bases between the germline ends. Germline V gives CDR1 SNHLY, CDR2 FYNNEI. As DNA, the CDR3 is TGTGCCAGCCGGCAGGACTCCTACAATGAGCAGTTCTTC. It translates to CASRQDSYNEQFF. The full variable domain, its missing parts supplied by reference TRBV2 and TRBJ2-1, is EPEVTQTPSHQVTQMGQEVILRCVPISNHLYFYWYRQILGQKVEFLVSFYNNEISEKSEIFDDQFSVERPDGSNFTLKIRSTKLEDSAMYFCASRQDSYNEQFFGPGTRLTVL.

The CDR3 here is CASSPGQSSGNTIYF. The CDR3 DNA reads as TGTGCCAGCAGTCCGGGACAGTCCTCTGGAAACACCATATATTTT. The chain couples TRBV28 to TRBJ1-3; 7 bases line up with TRBD1. The CDR3 sequence is 15 residues long. Trimming removed 5 bases from V and 0 bases from J; junction bases left unmatched: 4. CDR1 is MDHEN and CDR2 is SYDVKM in the germline V gene.

The chain is built from TRBV11-3 and TRBJ2-7, with TRBD2 matching over 7 bases. CDR1 is SGHNT, CDR2 YENEEA, per germline. The V and J ends lost 2 bases and 2 bases, in that order; junction bases with no gene match: 12. There are 17 residues in the CDR3. The CDR3 DNA reads as TGTGCCAGCAGCTTAATTCTGGACGGGGGGACTCCCTACGAGCAGTACTTC. As protein: CASSLILDGGTPYEQYF.

The chain carries TRBV6-5 and TRBJ2-1, with 13 bases aligning to TRBD2. CDR1 MNHEY and CDR2 SVGAGI come from the germline V gene. The length of the CDR3 is 16 residues. Germline trimming cut 0 bases from V and 7 bases from J; bases unmatched to any gene: 3. The CDR3 sequence is CASSYSKLAGGNEQFF. In DNA form, the CDR3 reads TGTGCCAGCAGTTACTCGAAACTAGCGGGGGGGAATGAGCAGTTCTTC.

This clone was counted only a few times. The V call is TRBV7-2, the J call TRBJ2-7; 7 bases align to TRBD2. V was pared by 3 bases and J by 4 bases, with 9 bases of the junction left unmatched. The V gene's germline CDR1 is SGHTA and CDR2 FQGNSA. This CDR3 comprises 15 residues. The CDR3 here is CASSFYGGSEYEQYF. In nucleotides, the CDR3 is TGTGCCAGCAGCTTTTACGGGGGGTCGGAATACGAGCAGTACTTC.

This clone was seen only once. The chain recombines TRBV4-3 with TRBJ2-7; 7 positions match TRBD2. CDR1 and CDR2 (germline): LGHNA, YSLEER. CDR3 size: 14 residues. V shed 1 base, J shed 2 bases, and the junction held 2 bases outside the gene matches. This CDR3 is CASSQAGGPYEQYF. CDR3 in DNA: TGCGCCAGCAGCCAAGCGGGGGGTCCCTACGAGCAGTACTTC.

The chain employs TRBV10-1 and TRBJ1-1; D may be TRBD1 (5 bases). This CDR3 comprises 15 residues. Germline-derived CDR1 and CDR2 are WNHNN and SYGVQD (reference sequence). Trimming took 1 base from V and 0 from J, leaving 9 bases between them. DNA of the CDR3: TGCGCCAGCAGTGAGTTGCGGGGCTTGAACACTGAAGCTTTCTTT. Its protein is CASSELRGLNTEAFF.

This clone occurred once. The chain has TRBV19 and TRBJ1-2, with TRBD1 as a possible D gene (5 bases). Per germline, CDR1 LNHDA and CDR2 SQIVND (reference sequence). The CDR3 has 15 residues. V lost 1 base to trimming and J lost 7 bases, with 16 bases between them. CDR3 amino acids: CASSIAPPRRGGYTF. CDR3 DNA sequence: TGTGCCAGTAGTATAGCCCCCCCTCGTAGGGGTGGCTACACCTTC.

V usage is TRBV7-8 and J usage is TRBJ1-2; TRBD1 matches at 7 bases. The germline V gene encodes CDR1 SGHVS and CDR2 FQNEAQ. The V and J ends lost 6 bases and 9 bases, in that order; junction bases with no gene match: 13. The CDR3 has 14 residues. The chain's CDR3 is CASSPRTGFYRYTF. In DNA form, the CDR3 reads TGTGCCAGCAGTCCGAGGACAGGTTTTTATCGCTACACCTTC.

The chain carries TRBV18 and TRBJ2-6, with TRBD1 matching 8 bases. The V gene's germline CDR1 is KGHSH and CDR2 LQKENI. Trimming at V came to 0 bases and at J to 0 bases, leaving 4 bases not matched to a gene. CDR3 size: 18 residues. CDR3 protein: CASSPPGTGYSGANVLTF. The CDR3 DNA sequence: TGTGCCAGCTCACCACCCGGGACAGGTTACTCTGGGGCCAACGTCCTGACTTTC.

This sequence joins TRBV30 and TRBJ1-2; D might be TRBD1 (5 bases). The germline V gene encodes CDR1 GTSNPN and CDR2 SVGIG (reference sequence). This CDR3 is built from 13 residues. Trimming cost V 2 bases and J 3 bases, with 10 bases left between them. Here the CDR3 reads CAWSSEGYYGYTF. In nucleotides, the CDR3 is TGTGCCTGGAGTTCGGAGGGGTACTATGGCTACACCTTC.

This rearrangement joins TRBV9 to TRBJ2-2; D not resolved. Between the trimmed V and J ends, which lost 3 bases and 6 bases, there was a span of 9 bases. Germline CDR1 SGDLS, CDR2 YYNGEE. The CDR3 is 13 amino acids. Written as DNA, the CDR3 is TGTGCCAGCAGCGCCCGTCAGGCCGGGGAGCTGTTTTTT. Amino acid sequence: CASSARQAGELFF.

V and J are TRBV18 and TRBJ2-3, with 7 bases lining up with TRBD1. The junction had 10 bases not matched to a gene; V was cut back by 4 bases and J by 3 bases. Germline-derived CDR1 and CDR2 are KGHSH and LQKENI. The CDR3 loop spans 16 amino acids. Here the CDR3 DNA reads TGTGCCAGCTCACTTGGGCCGACAGGGAGTACAGATACGCAGTATTTT. Translation: CASSLGPTGSTDTQYF.

The rearrangement links TRBV5-1 to TRBJ2-1, with 9 positions matching TRBD1. CDR3 length: 14 residues. V dropped 4 bases and J dropped 15; count of bases not matched to a gene: 14. CDR1 is SGHRS and CDR2 is YFSETQ in the germline V gene. CDR3: CASSPGTGTSSSFF. The CDR3 nucleotides read TGCGCCAGCAGCCCGGGGACAGGGACCTCCTCGTCGTTCTTC.

The chain recombines TRBV7-9 with TRBJ2-5; tentative D call: TRBD1 (6 bases). The CDR3 has 12 residues. Germline V CDR1 and CDR2: SEHNR, FQNEAQ (reference sequence). V was cut by 3 bases and J by 5 bases, with 7 bases left in between. The CDR3 spells CASSFQGETQYF. Here the CDR3 DNA reads TGTGCCAGCAGCTTCCAGGGGGAGACCCAGTACTTC. Variable domain in full (rest from reference TRBV7-9 and TRBJ2-5): DTGVSQNPRHKITKRGQNVTFRCDPISEHNRLYWYRQTLGQGPEFLTYFQNEAQLEKSRLLSDRFSAERPKGSFSTLEIQRTEQGDSAMYLCASSFQGETQYFGPGTRLLVL.

V is TRBV7-6 and J is TRBJ2-3, with D tentatively TRBD1 (5 bases). Germline values: CDR1 SGHVS, CDR2 FNYEAQ. V dropped 1 base and J dropped 6 bases, with 17 bases sitting between them. The CDR3 is 16 amino acids. The CDR3, as DNA: TGTGCCAGCAGCTTAGAGGTGACAGCCGTTCGGGATACGCAGTATTTT. This codes for CASSLEVTAVRDTQYF.

The chain couples TRBV7-3 to TRBJ2-1, with 12 bases that match TRBD1. CDR1 SGHTA and CDR2 FQGTGA come from the germline V gene. The V segment lost 3 bases and the J segment 8 bases; nucleotides outside the gene matches: 5. There are 15 residues in the CDR3. The CDR3 sequence: CASSFTGQGAYEQFF. The CDR3 nucleotides are TGTGCCAGCAGCTTCACGGGACAGGGGGCCTATGAGCAGTTCTTC.

The V gene is TRBV9, the J gene TRBJ2-7, with 9 bases matching TRBD1. CDR3 size: 18 residues. With V trimmed by 0 bases and J by 4 bases, 14 bases remained unmatched. Germline V gene data show CDR1 as SGDLS and CDR2 as YYNGEE. The CDR3 sequence is CASSVGGRDRASVYEQYF. The CDR3 coding sequence is TGTGCCAGCAGCGTAGGGGGCCGGGACAGGGCATCAGTGTACGAGCAGTACTTC.

V usage is TRBV9 and J usage is TRBJ1-1, with 8 bases fitting TRBD1. Germline V gene sequence: CDR1 SGDLS, CDR2 YYNGEE. After removal of 0 bases from V and 1 base from J, the junction contained 2 bases not matched to a gene. CDR3 size: 15 residues. CDR3 in amino acids: CASSVVGQGNTEAFF. The CDR3 DNA follows: TGTGCCAGCAGCGTAGTAGGACAGGGGAACACTGAAGCTTTCTTT.

The chain links TRBV9 to TRBJ2-3, with D maybe TRBD1 (5 bases). The V and J ends lost 4 bases and 2 bases respectively, with 23 bases between them. Germline V gene data show CDR1 as SGDLS and CDR2 as YYNGEE. The CDR3 sequence is 18 residues long. CDR3 residues: CASSLQGGNYLSTDTQYF. The CDR3 region has the DNA TGTGCCAGCAGCCTCCAGGGTGGGAACTACCTTTCCACAGATACGCAGTATTTT. Filled out from reference TRBV9 and TRBJ2-3, the complete variable domain reads DSGVTQTPKHLITATGQRVTLRCSPRSGDLSVYWYQQSLDQGLQFLIQYYNGEERAKGNILERFSAQQFPDLHSELNLSSLELGDSALYFCASSLQGGNYLSTDTQYFGPGTRLTVL.

This clone was seen just once. The chain is built from TRBV6-1 and TRBJ1-4; D gene uncertain. Trimming took 4 bases from V and 0 from J, leaving 15 bases between them. This CDR3 is built from 17 residues. Germline V gene lookup returns CDR1 MNHNS and CDR2 SASEGT. The CDR3 nucleotides are TGTGCCAGCAGTGCCTCCCTTTCTCCTGCAACTAATGAAAAACTGTTTTTT. Protein product: CASSASLSPATNEKLFF.

The chain couples TRBV30 to TRBJ2-7; D remains ambiguous. Germline assignment: CDR1 GTSNPN and CDR2 SVGIG (reference sequence). The CDR3 is made up of 16 amino acids. The germline V and J ends were trimmed by 4 bases and 2 bases, with 21 bases remaining between them. CDR3 coding DNA: TGTGCCTGGACCCGCAACCTCGGTGCTTCCCCCTACGAGCAGTACTTC. Its translation is CAWTRNLGASPYEQYF.

The chain links TRBV19 to TRBJ1-1; weak D call: TRBD1 (5 bases). CDR1 is LNHDA and CDR2 is SQIVND in the germline V gene (reference sequence). The CDR3 loop spans 16 amino acids. Trimming removed 3 bases from V and 0 bases from J, with 14 bases in between. The CDR3 loop is CASSMVWGLMNTEAFF. CDR3 sequence (DNA): TGTGCCAGTAGTATGGTCTGGGGACTGATGAACACTGAAGCTTTCTTT. The full variable domain, in which reference TRBV19 and TRBJ1-1 provide the parts outside the CDR3, is DGGITQSPKYLFRKEGQNVTLSCEQNLNHDAMYWYRQDPGQGLRLIYYSQIVNDFQKGDIAEGYSVSREKKESFPLTVTSAQKNPTAFYLCASSMVWGLMNTEAFFGQGTRLTVV.

V gene TRBV19 combines with J gene TRBJ1-5; 7 nucleotides match TRBD1. This CDR3 is built from 14 residues. The V and J ends lost 6 bases and 4 bases, in that order; junction bases with no gene match: 6. Germline-derived CDR1 and CDR2 are LNHDA and SQIVND (reference sequence). The CDR3 coding sequence is TGTGCCAGTAGCAGGAACAGGGGAAATCAGCCCCAGCATTTT. Its protein product is CASSRNRGNQPQHF. Full variable domain (outside the CDR3, taken from reference TRBV19 and TRBJ1-5): DGGITQSPKYLFRKEGQNVTLSCEQNLNHDAMYWYRQDPGQGLRLIYYSQIVNDFQKGDIAEGYSVSREKKESFPLTVTSAQKNPTAFYLCASSRNRGNQPQHFGDGTRLSIL.

The gene calls are TRBV11-2 and TRBJ2-1, with TRBD1 matching 7 bases. V was pared by 5 bases and J by 5 bases, with 9 bases of the junction left unmatched. The germline V gene encodes CDR1 SGHAT and CDR2 FQNNGV. This CDR3 has 15 residues. The CDR3 sequence is CASSQRQGRNNEQFF. The CDR3 DNA reads TGTGCCAGCAGCCAGAGACAGGGTAGGAACAATGAGCAGTTCTTC.

This clone appeared once. The genes are TRBV5-4 and TRBJ2-7, with 9 bases identical to TRBD2. V lost 4 bases to trimming and J lost 2 bases; unmatched junction nucleotides: 7. Looked up from germline, CDR1 is SGHNT and CDR2 is YYREEE (reference sequence). The CDR3 consists of 15 residues. Here the CDR3 DNA reads TGTGCCAGCAGCCCCGACCGACTAGCGGCCTACGAGCAGTACTTC. This encodes CASSPDRLAAYEQYF.

DNA for the CDR3: TGCAGCGTAGCCCGCGGGGCCGATCAGCCCCAGCATTTT. Translated, it gives CSVARGADQPQHF. The V gene is TRBV29-1, the J gene TRBJ1-5; tentatively, D is TRBD1 (5 bases). The length of the CDR3 is 13 residues. CDR1 and CDR2 (germline): SQVTM, ANQGSEA. V gave up 6 bases and J gave up 5 bases, with 14 bases separating them.